Below, one T cell receptor (beta chain) is given with its context. Its cognate antigen is unknown. Germline CDR1 is GTSNPN and CDR2 is SVGIG (reference sequence). V was clipped by 0 bases and J by 4 bases; unmatched bases: 1. This CDR3 has 14 residues. This sample is drawn from a study of T cell responses to AZD1222 COVID-19 vaccine. Second-dose intervals of approximately 4 or approximately 12 weeks were pooled. Broader study findings: Seropositive status at baseline applied to only 5 to 7 AZD1222 recipients. A rise in Spike-specific TCR breadth and depth followed two AZD1222 doses. Most donors were white British and more were female, and clonal diversity was possibly underestimated.

Produced via immunoSEQ multiplex PCR; TCRdb's table is partial and in-frame only. This sample yields roughly 170,000 clones, of which approximately 94% are seen a single time; about 1.5% belongs to the top ten. Sequenced material: peripheral blood, taken 28 days after the second AZD1222 dose. The rearrangement joins TRBV30 to TRBJ1-5, with 9 bases fitting TRBD1. The TCR comes from an adult who received the AZD1222 COVID-19 vaccine. The DNA of the CDR3 is TGTGCCTGGAGTGTAGGGACAGGGAATCAGCCCCAGCATTTT. Its protein is CAWSVGTGNQPQHF.